The T cell receptor beta chain described here comes from a study of blood T cell repertoires in COVID-19. Profiling relied on immunoSEQ multiplex PCR, and the TCRdb table lists in-frame clones only, not all of them. The data hold some 190,000 clones, with 80% observed a single time. CDR1 and CDR2 (germline): LNHDA, SQIVND (reference sequence). The CDR3 spans 14 residues. The germline V and J ends were trimmed by 3 bases and 2 bases, with 8 bases remaining between them. Cohorts were assigned according to the clinical history that participants reported. Sequenced: PBMCs or T cells enriched from blood (not recorded which). The sequence derives from a man in his fifties or sixties who had been exposed to COVID-19. V gene TRBV19 combines with J gene TRBJ2-1; D possibly corresponds to TRBD2 (5 bases). The CDR3 coding sequence is TGTGCCAGTAGTATTAGGGAGACCTACAATGAGCAGTTCTTC. Amino acid sequence: CASSIRETYNEQFF.